The source of this T cell receptor beta chain is a study of CD8 T cells in Susac syndrome. About the research overall: Among sequenced Susac syndrome patients, over five had active disease and about 8 were in remission.

RNA, at about 0.5 to 1 ug, was reverse transcribed with random hexamers. One entry per CDR3 protein, called by TCRdb with MiXCR from the immunoSEQ multiplex PCR reads. The repertoire holds about 130,000 distinct CDR3 sequences, with approximately 95% as singletons. TEMRA cells were FACS-enriched, while CD8+ and CD4+ T cells were negatively isolated. The germline CDR1 and CDR2 sequences are SGHAT and FQDESV (reference sequence). The trim removed 0 bases at V and 1 base at J, leaving 3 bases unmatched. CDR3 size: 16 residues. Sequencing used CD8+ T cells from PBMCs. This clonotype was obtained from a human donor with Susac syndrome. This chain links TRBV11-1 with TRBJ2-5, with 9 positions matching TRBD2. The CDR3 loop reads CASSLASGRTQETQYF. The CDR3 DNA reads as TGTGCCAGCAGCTTAGCCAGCGGGAGGACCCAAGAGACCCAGTACTTC.